The 26 T cell receptor beta chains listed next were all sequenced from one sample in a study of T cell repertoires in cytomegalovirus infection. TCRdb re-analysed the reads in MiXCR, keeping a single row per CDR3 protein. In the table there are roughly 250,000 distinct CDR3 sequences, 12% of which are singletons. Sequencing was carried out using PBMCs. The receptors were sampled from a human donor in good health (CMV status not recorded). Some clones in this sample may be carry-over from other donors' samples.

This clonotype was counted ten times or more. This chain connects TRBV2 to TRBJ1-6; TRBD1 might be the D (6 bases). V was cut by 6 bases and J by 10 bases, with 13 bases left in between. The germline V gene has CDR1 SNHLY and CDR2 FYNNEI. The CDR3 totals 13 residues. This CDR3 reads CASREQGRSPLHF. CDR3 bases: TGTGCCAGCAGGGAACAGGGACGCTCACCCCTCCACTTT. The whole variable domain, remainder taken from reference TRBV2 and TRBJ1-6, is EPEVTQTPSHQVTQMGQEVILRCVPISNHLYFYWYRQILGQKVEFLVSFYNNEISEKSEIFDDQFSVERPDGSNFTLKIRSTKLEDSAMYFCASREQGRSPLHFGNGTRLTVT.

This clonotype was seen many times. V usage is TRBV7-2 and J usage is TRBJ2-3; D is undetermined. The germline V and J ends were trimmed by 0 bases and 0 bases, with 7 bases remaining between them. The germline V gene encodes CDR1 SGHTA and CDR2 FQGNSA. This CDR3 is built from 15 residues. Here the CDR3 DNA reads TGTGCCAGCAGCTTAGCAGTGACTAGCACAGATACGCAGTATTTT. Translating gives CASSLAVTSTDTQYF.

This clonotype was counted a few times. The chain employs TRBV6-2 or TRBV6-3 and TRBJ2-4; possibly TRBD1 for D (5 bases). The germline CDR1 and CDR2 sequences are MNHEY and SVGEGT. The CDR3 loop spans 16 amino acids. The V end was cut by 5 bases, the J end by 2 bases, with 16 bases between. The CDR3 spells CASSPWGQGSKNIQYF. The CDR3 DNA reads as TGTGCCAGCAGTCCATGGGGCCAGGGATCCAAAAACATTCAGTACTTC.

This clonotype was seen repeatedly, ten times or more. CDR3 in amino acids: CASSPQDRSSGNTIYF. The CDR3 DNA reads TGTGCCAGCAGTCCCCAAGACAGAAGCTCTGGAAACACCATATATTTT. The gene calls are TRBV28 and TRBJ1-3, with D possibly matching TRBD1 (5 bases). CDR1 MDHEN and CDR2 SYDVKM come from the germline V gene. V was cut by 5 bases and J by 0 bases, with 14 bases left in between. This CDR3 has 16 amino acids.

The J gene is TRBJ2-7, the V gene TRBV6-6; TRBD2 might be the D (5 bases). This CDR3 spans 16 amino acids. The germline V gene encodes CDR1 MNHNY and CDR2 SVGAGI (reference sequence). V was shortened by 5 bases and J by 3 bases, with 20 bases between the two germline ends. The chain's CDR3 is CASSTPTGIRHYEQYF. CDR3 coding DNA: TGTGCCAGCAGTACCCCGACCGGGATTAGGCACTACGAGCAGTACTTC.

The J gene is TRBJ2-3, the V gene TRBV7-9, with 9 nucleotides matching TRBD2. Germline CDR1 and CDR2: SEHNR and FQNEAQ (reference sequence). This CDR3 has 17 amino acids. V shed 6 bases, J shed 6 bases, and the junction held 16 bases outside the gene matches. The CDR3 sequence: CASRAGGGGGAMDTQYF. CDR3 bases: TGTGCCAGCAGGGCTGGGGGGGGCGGGGGGGCCATGGATACGCAGTATTTT. Together with reference TRBV7-9 and TRBJ2-3, the CDR3 gives the full variable domain: DTGVSQNPRHKITKRGQNVTFRCDPISEHNRLYWYRQTLGQGPEFLTYFQNEAQLEKSRLLSDRFSAERPKGSFSTLEIQRTEQGDSAMYLCASRAGGGGGAMDTQYFGPGTRLTVL.

This clonotype was counted only a few times. V and J are TRBV6-6 and TRBJ2-7, with D uncertain. The CDR3 is 18 residues long. V lost 0 bases and J lost 1, with 19 bases in between. Germline CDR1 reads MNHNY; CDR2 reads SVGAGI (reference sequence). CDR3 amino acids: CASSYSIWHLNPSYEQYF. The CDR3 DNA sequence: TGTGCCAGCAGTTACTCGATCTGGCACCTAAACCCTTCCTACGAGCAGTACTTC.

This clonotype was found a few times. This chain joins TRBV25-1 and TRBJ2-7; 7 bases fit TRBD1. CDR3 size: 15 residues. Germline loops: CDR1 MGHDK, CDR2 SYGVNS. Losses at the gene ends were 5 bases for V and 3 bases for J; bases not matched to a gene: 10. DNA of the CDR3: TGTGCCAGCAGTTCGACCGGGACAGATTACTACGAGCAGTACTTC. Encoded protein: CASSSTGTDYYEQYF.

Many counts were recorded for this clonotype. The V call is TRBV7-2, the J call TRBJ2-4; D possibly corresponds to TRBD2 (7 bases). Germline V gene data show CDR1 as SGHTA and CDR2 as FQGNSA. V lost 5 bases, J lost 8 bases, and 13 bases lay in between. The length of the CDR3 is 13 residues. The CDR3 sequence is CASSKGGGDIQYF. Here the CDR3 DNA reads TGTGCCAGCAGCAAAGGGGGGGGTGACATTCAGTACTTC.

This clonotype was picked up many times. The V and J genes are TRBV25-1 and TRBJ2-1; no clear D gene. With 8 bases removed from V and 2 bases from J, the gap between germline ends came to 13 bases. Germline values: CDR1 MGHDK, CDR2 SYGVNS. The CDR3 runs to 14 residues. CDR3 residues: CASSSKKAYNEQFF. CDR3 DNA sequence: TGTGCCAGCTCCTCGAAGAAGGCCTACAATGAGCAGTTCTTC.

There are many counts of this clonotype. This chain connects TRBV28 to TRBJ1-4, with TRBD1 matching 8 bases. This CDR3 has 17 amino acids. The V gene end was trimmed by 1 base and the J gene end by 3 bases; junction bases not matched to a gene: 7. CDR1 MDHEN and CDR2 SYDVKM come from the germline V gene. The CDR3 nucleotides are TGTGCCAGCAGTTTATCAGGCAGGGGGCGAGCTAATGAAAAACTGTTTTTT. This sequence encodes CASSLSGRGRANEKLFF.

This clonotype has just a few counts. This sequence joins TRBV14 and TRBJ2-5, with D tentatively TRBD1 or TRBD2 (5 bases each). This CDR3 region has 14 residues. Germline V gives CDR1 SGHDN, CDR2 FVKESK. Trimming removed 1 base from V and 4 bases from J, with 10 bases in between. The CDR3 protein is CASSQGPGRETQYF. Written as DNA, the CDR3 is TGTGCCAGCAGCCAAGGCCCAGGGAGAGAGACCCAGTACTTC.

This clonotype has more than one count but fewer than ten. This chain links TRBV25-1 with TRBJ2-1, with D possibly being TRBD2 (5 bases). The V gene lost 8 bases and the J gene lost 10 bases, with 15 bases spanning the gap. Germline CDR1 and CDR2: MGHDK and SYGVNS. The CDR3 consists of 12 residues. In nucleotides, the CDR3 is TGTGCCAGCCGGAATCTAGCTCGAGAGCAGTTCTTC. Translated, it gives CASRNLAREQFF.

This clonotype appeared many times. The chain recombines TRBV20-1 with TRBJ1-1; 9 bases fit TRBD1. Germline-derived CDR1 and CDR2 are DFQATT and SNEGSKA (reference sequence). The CDR3 is made up of 14 amino acids. Trimming at V came to 3 bases and at J to 4 bases, leaving 6 bases not matched to a gene. CDR3 bases: TGCAGTGCTAGTCGGGACAGGGTTCCCACTGAAGCTTTCTTT. Translation: CSASRDRVPTEAFF.

Comment on this clonotype: This may come from a read error, since a much larger clone is one base off. The J gene is TRBJ2-1, the V gene TRBV5-4, with D uncertain. Germline lookup yields CDR1 SGHNT and CDR2 YYREEE (reference sequence). The CDR3 totals 17 residues. V lost 4 bases, J lost 0 bases, and 17 bases lay in between. This chain's CDR3 is CASSLGIPRSSYNEQFF. CDR3 coding DNA: TGTGCCAGCAGCCTAGGGATACCGAGGAGCTCCTACAATGAGCAGTTCTTC.

This clonotype was counted a few times. CDR3 in amino acids: CSAPRAVGVYEQYF. DNA for the CDR3: TGCAGTGCCCCCAGGGCCGTGGGAGTCTACGAGCAGTACTTC. The V and J genes are TRBV20-1 and TRBJ2-7, with D perhaps matching TRBD1 or TRBD2 (5 bases each). CDR1 is DFQATT and CDR2 is SNEGSKA in the germline V gene (reference sequence). Deletions cut 6 bases from V and 3 bases from J, with 18 bases between. The CDR3 length is 14 residues.

A few counts support this clonotype. CDR3 coding DNA: TGTGCCAGCTCCTCGACAGCCTCGAACACTGAAGCTTTCTTT. Translation: CASSSTASNTEAFF. V gene TRBV18 combines with J gene TRBJ1-1; possibly TRBD1 for D (5 bases). V gave up 6 bases and J gave up 1 base, with 12 bases separating them. This CDR3 region has 14 residues. Germline lookup yields CDR1 KGHSH and CDR2 LQKENI.

This clonotype was picked up many times. The V gene is TRBV28, the J gene TRBJ1-5, with D hard to call. V was clipped by 6 bases and J by 9 bases, with 18 bases between them. Germline CDR1 MDHEN, CDR2 SYDVKM. The CDR3 consists of 14 residues. In DNA form, the CDR3 reads TGTGCCAGCAGCCCCCCCAGGCGGCCGATGCCCCAGCATTTT. Translation: CASSPPRRPMPQHF.

This clonotype was recorded many times. V is TRBV19 and J is TRBJ2-1; 8 positions agree with TRBD2. V was pared by 6 bases and J by 6 bases, with 7 bases of the junction left unmatched. The CDR3 is made up of 14 amino acids. The germline V gene has CDR1 LNHDA and CDR2 SQIVND (reference sequence). The CDR3: CASSTTGTSNEQFF. The DNA of the CDR3 is TGTGCCAGTAGCACCACCGGGACTAGCAATGAGCAGTTCTTC.

This clonotype has a count of ten or more. The chain carries TRBV7-2 and TRBJ2-7, with D unresolved. Trimming pared 4 bases from V and 5 bases from J, leaving 6 bases between. The CDR3 length is 11 residues. Germline V CDR1 and CDR2: SGHTA, FQGNSA. DNA of the CDR3: TGTGCCAGCAGCTCCATAGACGAGCAGTACTTC. Its protein is CASSSIDEQYF.

This clonotype was counted many times. The chain is built from TRBV19 and TRBJ1-5, with 9 bases lining up with TRBD1. Germline V gives CDR1 LNHDA, CDR2 SQIVND (reference sequence). The V segment lost 6 bases and the J segment 2 bases; nucleotides outside the gene matches: 5. CDR3 size: 15 residues. DNA for the CDR3: TGTGCCAGTAGGGACAGGGGCCAGGGCAATCAGCCCCAGCATTTT. It yields the protein CASRDRGQGNQPQHF.

V gene TRBV20-1 combines with J gene TRBJ2-2; TRBD2 aligns across 7 bases. This CDR3 comprises 15 residues. With 0 bases clipped from V and 3 bases from J, the junction kept 4 bases outside the gene matches. The germline gives CDR1 DFQATT, CDR2 SNEGSKA (reference sequence). DNA for the CDR3: TGCAGTGCTAGAGAAGCAGGGAGGGACACCGGGGAGCTGTTTTTT. Protein: CSAREAGRDTGELFF.

This clonotype was observed a few times. The chain employs TRBV14 and TRBJ1-1; D is unclear. CDR3 length equals 15 residues. Germline V CDR1 and CDR2: SGHDN, FVKESK. V shed 0 bases and J shed 3 bases, with 11 bases lying between them. The CDR3 reads CASSQDLPRYTEAFF. DNA of the CDR3: TGTGCCAGCAGCCAAGATTTACCGAGGTACACTGAAGCTTTCTTT.

This clonotype was seen just once. This may arise from a read error, as a much more abundant clone is one base away. V is TRBV29-1 and J is TRBJ1-2; D may be TRBD1 (6 bases). This CDR3 is 13 amino acids long. CDR1 and CDR2 from the germline V gene are SQVTM and ANQGSEA. The CDR3 loop reads CSVAGGRDYGHTF. In nucleotides, the CDR3 is TGCAGCGTTGCGGGGGGGCGAGACTATGGCCACACCTTC. Complete variable domain (other parts from reference TRBV29-1 and TRBJ1-2): SAVISQKPSRDICQRGTSLTIQCQVDSQVTMMFWYRQQPGQSLTLIATANQGSEATYESGFVIDKFPISRPNLTFSTLTVSNMSPEDSSIYLCSVAGGRDYGHTFGSGTRLTVV.

This clonotype has only a few counts. The gene calls are TRBV12-3 or TRBV12-4 and TRBJ1-1; the D gene is possibly TRBD1 (6 bases). V gave up 3 bases and J gave up 8 bases, with 10 bases separating them. The length of the CDR3 is 12 residues. Here the CDR3 DNA reads TGTGCCAGCAGTTTTTCTCAGGGGGAAGCTTTCTTT. Translated, it gives CASSFSQGEAFF.

This clonotype came up many times. The rearrangement uses TRBV7-2 and TRBJ1-2; tentatively, D is TRBD1 (6 bases). The CDR3 runs to 15 residues. Trimming removed 3 bases from V and 2 bases from J, with 13 bases in between. The V gene's germline CDR1 is SGHTA and CDR2 FQGNSA. For the CDR3, the DNA is TGTGCCAGCAGCTTGAGGGGGGGGCTAAACTATGGCTACACCTTC. Residues: CASSLRGGLNYGYTF.